The source of this TCR beta chain is a study of blood T cells in healthy people across ages. The wider study: About one barcoded TCR beta cDNA was captured per two T cells. Findings and limits, study-wide: More naive CD4+ cells and higher diversity marked long-lived donors relative to aged donors.

In its sample, this clonotype was seen many times. What it binds is unknown. This CDR3 has 12 amino acids. V shed 7 bases and J 6 bases; nucleotides not matched to a gene: 3. The second PCR ran roughly 7 to 11 cycles with a sample-barcoded 5' primer and J-beta primers. Researchers report that a template-switch adaptor with 12 random nucleotides tagged each cDNA molecule. TCRdb redid the calling of the 5' RACE reads with MiXCR, one entry per CDR3 protein. In the table there are about 1 million distinct CDR3 sequences, 45% of which are singletons. RNA extraction gave at least 5.5 micrograms of total RNA per sample.

The sequencing input was blood. This chain links TRBV12-3 or TRBV12-4 with TRBJ2-7; 10 positions match TRBD1. The sequence derives from a woman aged 60 to 75 in good health. This CDR3 reads CASTRTGGEQYF. Here the CDR3 DNA reads TGTGCCAGCACCCGGACAGGGGGCGAGCAGTACTTC.